These 23 T cell receptor beta chains originate from one sample sequenced in a study of blood T cell repertoires in COVID-19. Sequencing used immunoSEQ multiplex PCR; TCRdb keeps in-frame clones, though not all of them. The sample has approximately 190,000 clones, around 83% seen once. Sequencing used peripheral blood. The receptor source for this set is a woman aged 40 to 50 with acute or convalescent COVID-19.

This CDR3 is CASSPRVYKTGQGYYGYTF. CDR3 nucleotides: TGTGCCAGCAGTCCTCGCGTTTATAAAACGGGACAGGGCTACTATGGCTACACCTTC. This chain joins TRBV6-6 and TRBJ1-2; 9 positions agree with TRBD1. The CDR3 is made up of 19 amino acids. CDR1 and CDR2 (germline): MNHNY, SVGAGI (reference sequence). Trimming took 5 bases from V and 3 from J; bases not matched to a gene: 19.

The chain's CDR3 is CASSPVPGQGKNTEAFF. The CDR3 DNA is TGTGCCAGCAGTCCTGTCCCGGGACAGGGGAAGAACACTGAAGCTTTCTTT. The genes are TRBV6-6 and TRBJ1-1; TRBD1 matches 10 bases. The CDR3 runs 17 residues. Losses at the gene ends were 5 bases for V and 1 base for J; bases not matched to a gene: 10. Germline CDR1 reads MNHNY; CDR2 reads SVGAGI (reference sequence).

This clone was observed once. The genes are TRBV5-8 and TRBJ2-2; D uncertain. Between the trimmed V and J ends, which lost 1 base and 1 base, there was a span of 5 bases. Germline values: CDR1 SGHTS, CDR2 YDEGEE. This CDR3 contains 14 residues. Written as DNA, the CDR3 is TGTGCCAGCAGCTTGAACAGGAACACCGGGGAGCTGTTTTTT. This gives the protein CASSLNRNTGELFF.

The chain employs TRBV7-2 and TRBJ1-5, with D maybe TRBD1 (6 bases). The germline gives CDR1 SGHTA, CDR2 FQGNSA. This CDR3 region has 15 residues. V lost 1 base to trimming and J lost 0 bases, with 7 bases between them. CDR3 amino acids: CASSLVGGSNQPQHF. The DNA for the CDR3 is TGTGCCAGCAGCTTAGTAGGGGGTAGCAATCAGCCCCAGCATTTT.

J is TRBJ1-2 and V is TRBV28; D gene unclear. CDR1 and CDR2 (germline): MDHEN, SYDVKM. Trimming stripped 6 bases from V and 8 bases from J, with 10 bases between. This CDR3 region has 11 residues. The chain's CDR3 is CASRSPWGYTF. CDR3 DNA sequence: TGTGCCAGCAGGAGTCCGTGGGGCTACACCTTC.

The chain employs TRBV18 and TRBJ2-6, with 8 bases fitting TRBD1. The CDR3 contains 15 residues. Per the germline V gene, CDR1 is KGHSH and CDR2 is LQKENI. The J segment lost 3 bases and the V segment lost 4 bases, leaving 2 bases of the junction unmatched. CDR3 in amino acids: CASSLTGDGANVLTF. CDR3 nucleotide sequence: TGTGCCAGCTCACTGACAGGGGATGGGGCCAACGTCCTGACTTTC.

J is TRBJ1-6 and V is TRBV4-1, with D perhaps matching TRBD1 (5 bases). Trimming cost V 4 bases and J 11 bases, with 18 bases left between them. CDR3 length: 15 amino acids. Germline CDR1 and CDR2: MGHRA and YSYEKL. The CDR3 sequence: CASSPSGGLLAPLHF. Here the CDR3 DNA reads TGCGCCAGCAGCCCCTCGGGGGGTCTTCTTGCACCCCTCCACTTT.

The chain employs TRBV28 and TRBJ1-1; TRBD1 might be the D (6 bases). CDR1 is MDHEN, CDR2 SYDVKM, per germline. The CDR3 runs 16 residues. Trimming left V 1 base short and J 0 bases short, with 12 bases between. The CDR3 region is CASSLSPGAMNTEAFF. The CDR3 DNA sequence: TGTGCCAGCAGTTTATCTCCAGGGGCGATGAACACTGAAGCTTTCTTT.

The rearrangement joins TRBV11-2 to TRBJ1-2, with D possibly being TRBD1 (6 bases). The V end lost 8 bases, the J end lost 7 bases, and 17 bases lay between the germline ends. CDR1 is SGHAT and CDR2 is FQNNGV in the germline V gene. The CDR3 contains 13 residues. The CDR3 sequence: CASSRTADFGYTF. The DNA of the CDR3 is TGTGCCAGCTCCCGGACAGCCGATTTTGGCTACACCTTC.

V gene TRBV6-5 combines with J gene TRBJ2-7; 10 bases are shared with TRBD2. The germline gives CDR1 MNHEY, CDR2 SVGAGI. V trimming: 6 bases; J trimming: 4 bases; junction bases outside the gene matches: 6. The CDR3 extends over 14 amino acids. The CDR3 DNA reads as TGTGCCAGCAGCCTAGCGGGAGCAAGGTACGAGCAGTACTTC. It is translated as CASSLAGARYEQYF.

The chain joins TRBV27 to TRBJ1-2; TRBD1 matches at 8 bases. The ends lost 5 bases at V and 4 bases at J; junction bases unmatched: 9. CDR1 and CDR2 from the germline V gene are MNHEY and SMNVEV (reference sequence). The CDR3 loop spans 15 amino acids. The chain's CDR3 is CASSNTGTGFYGYTF. The CDR3, as DNA: TGTGCCAGCAGTAATACGGGGACAGGCTTCTATGGCTACACCTTC.

This chain links TRBV3-1 (or the pseudogene TRBV3-2) with TRBJ2-2, with D maybe TRBD1 (5 bases). The CDR3 runs to 17 residues. CDR1 and CDR2 from the germline V gene are LGHDT and YNNKEL (reference sequence). Trimming took 1 base from V and 7 from J, leaving 19 bases between them. For the CDR3, the DNA is TGTGCCAGCAGCCAAGTATCTGACAGATACCTAGGCGGGGAGCTGTTTTTT. Translation: CASSQVSDRYLGGELFF.

The chain joins TRBV14 to TRBJ2-1; 8 bases are a match to TRBD2. Germline V gene lookup returns CDR1 SGHDN and CDR2 FVKESK. CDR3 length equals 19 residues. Germline trimming cut 0 bases from V and 0 bases from J; bases unmatched to any gene: 10. CDR3 DNA: TGTGCCAGCAGCCAAGATCGAACTAGCGGTTCTAGCTCCTACAATGAGCAGTTCTTC. It specifies CASSQDRTSGSSSYNEQFF.

The CDR3 is CASSIDRGGDNQPQHF. CDR3 sequence (DNA): TGTGCCAGCAGTATTGACAGGGGGGGCGACAATCAGCCCCAGCATTTT. The rearrangement uses TRBV28 and TRBJ1-5, with TRBD1 matching 9 bases. This CDR3 is 16 amino acids long. Germline V gene sequence: CDR1 MDHEN, CDR2 SYDVKM. J gave up 3 bases and V 5 bases, and 8 bases lay outside the gene matches.

The rearrangement uses TRBV7-8 and TRBJ2-7; a possible D gene is TRBD1 (5 bases). The CDR3 extends over 12 amino acids. V was clipped by 5 bases and J by 6 bases, with 11 bases between them. Germline V gene lookup returns CDR1 SGHVS and CDR2 FQNEAQ. The CDR3 DNA sequence: TGTGCCAGCAGCCCACAGGTTTCCGAGCAGTACTTC. Protein: CASSPQVSEQYF.

Note on this clone: A junction end diverges from the germline sequence, so it may reflect a read error. The chain employs TRBV7-7 and TRBJ2-2; TRBD2 matches at 9 bases. This CDR3 is built from 15 residues. Germline assignment: CDR1 SSHAT and CDR2 FNYEAQ (reference sequence). The CDR3, as DNA: TGTGCTAGCAGCAGACTAGCGGCTAACACCGGGGAGCTGTTTTTT. Translation gives CASSRLAANTGELFF.

Comment on this clone: This same CDR3 is encoded by further DNA sequences in the sample. The chain links TRBV27 to TRBJ1-2; D possibly corresponds to TRBD1 (6 bases). From germline, CDR1 is MNHEY and CDR2 SMNVEV (reference sequence). V lost 6 bases to trimming and J lost 4 bases, with 12 bases between them. This CDR3 has 13 residues. The CDR3 spells CASSFTGSYGYTF. The DNA for the CDR3 is TGTGCCAGCAGCTTTACAGGGAGCTATGGCTACACCTTC.

V gene TRBV19 combines with J gene TRBJ2-1, with D perhaps TRBD1 (6 bases). Germline V gives CDR1 LNHDA, CDR2 SQIVND (reference sequence). This CDR3 comprises 15 residues. Trimming stripped 3 bases from V and 4 bases from J, with 13 bases between. The DNA of the CDR3 is TGTGCCAGTAGTATCACGGGCAGGGGATACAATGAGCAGTTCTTC. Translating it yields CASSITGRGYNEQFF.

The chain employs TRBV5-6 and TRBJ1-6, with 8 bases lining up with TRBD1. Per the germline V gene, CDR1 is SGHDT and CDR2 is YYEEEE. This CDR3 has 15 amino acids. V trimming: 0 bases; J trimming: 9 bases; junction bases outside the gene matches: 5. Written as DNA, the CDR3 is TGTGCCAGCAGCTTGGTGGCCAGGGGGCGTTCACCCCTCCACTTT. It specifies CASSLVARGRSPLHF.

The J gene is TRBJ1-1, the V gene TRBV28, with 7 bases fitting TRBD1. CDR1 MDHEN and CDR2 SYDVKM come from the germline V gene. The CDR3 extends over 16 amino acids. V shed 5 bases, J shed 1 base, and the junction held 10 bases outside the gene matches. CDR3 residues: CASSPSVDRPNTEAFF. The CDR3 nucleotides are TGTGCCAGCAGTCCCTCGGTGGACAGGCCGAACACTGAAGCTTTCTTT.

The chain carries TRBV6-5 and TRBJ1-5; D remains unclear. CDR1 MNHEY and CDR2 SVGAGI come from the germline V gene. The CDR3 is made up of 14 amino acids. Trimming removed 8 bases from V and 5 bases from J, with 16 bases in between. The CDR3 DNA reads TGTGCCAGCTCCCAAGAGGGTGGGTATCAGCCCCAGCATTTT. This encodes CASSQEGGYQPQHF.

The gene calls are TRBV28 and TRBJ2-7; D perhaps matches TRBD1 (5 bases). Germline V CDR1 and CDR2: MDHEN, SYDVKM. The CDR3 runs to 14 residues. Trimming stripped 3 bases from V and 2 bases from J, with 11 bases between. CDR3 coding DNA: TGTGCCAGCAGTTTGGGGCTCCGAACCTACGAGCAGTACTTC. This sequence encodes CASSLGLRTYEQYF.

V usage is TRBV5-1 and J usage is TRBJ2-5; weak D call: TRBD1 (5 bases). V was clipped by 4 bases and J by 7 bases, with 23 bases between them. CDR1 and CDR2 from the germline V gene are SGHRS and YFSETQ. The CDR3 extends over 16 amino acids. The CDR3 coding sequence is TGCGCCAGCAGCCGGAGAGACAGCACAAACAAAGGGACCCAGTACTTC. Protein sequence: CASSRRDSTNKGTQYF.